What follows are 10 T cell receptor beta chains derived from one specimen sequenced in a study of Graves' ophthalmopathy and Graves' hyperthyroidism. Scientists amplified the TCR beta CDR3 regions from RNA transcripts. First-round RT-PCR relied on HTBI primers, and a second-round multiplex PCR came next. TCRdb reprocessed the multiplex PCR reads via MiXCR and lists one record per CDR3 protein. This sample carries a few hundred thousand distinct CDR3 sequences, under 45% of them seen once, and the ten largest clones take about 4%. The sequenced sample consisted of peripheral blood or thyroid tissue (not recorded which). The receptors were gathered from an adult man with Graves' hyperthyroidism.

In this sample, this clonotype turned up many times. V gene TRBV12-3 or TRBV12-4 combines with J gene TRBJ2-5, with 9 positions matching TRBD2. Trimming at V came to 4 bases and at J to 5 bases, leaving 5 bases not matched to a gene. This CDR3 is built from 14 residues. CDR3 nucleotides: TGTGCCAGCAGTTCCAGCAGCGGGGGGGAGACCCAGTACTTC. This codes for CASSSSSGGETQYF.

This clonotype was recorded a few times. The chain uses TRBV7-9 and TRBJ1-4, with D perhaps TRBD1 (6 bases). With 1 base removed from V and 3 bases from J, the gap between germline ends came to 12 bases. CDR1 is SEHNR and CDR2 is FQNEAQ in the germline V gene (reference sequence). CDR3 length: 16 amino acids. The CDR3 loop reads CASSLGGGAANEKLFF. Here the CDR3 DNA reads TGTGCCAGCAGCTTAGGGGGGGGGGCAGCTAATGAAAAACTGTTTTTT.

The rearrangement links TRBV12-3 or TRBV12-4 to TRBJ1-1, with D possibly being TRBD1 (5 bases). Trimming pared 6 bases from V and 4 bases from J, leaving 15 bases between. The CDR3 has 14 residues. Here the CDR3 reads CASSAEGVSTEAFF. In nucleotides, the CDR3 is TGTGCCAGCAGCGCAGAAGGGGTGAGCACTGAAGCTTTCTTT.

The chain has TRBV24-1 and TRBJ2-7, with 9 bases aligning to TRBD2. CDR3 length: 13 residues. Germline V gene sequence: CDR1 KGHDR, CDR2 SFDVKD. The trim removed 4 bases at V and 7 bases at J, leaving 4 bases unmatched. The CDR3 loop is CATSDGGRAEQYF. The CDR3 region has the DNA TGTGCCACCAGTGACGGCGGGAGGGCGGAGCAGTACTTC.

The chain employs TRBV18 and TRBJ2-7; D ambiguous. V was shortened by 4 bases and J by 7 bases, with 11 bases between the two germline ends. The CDR3 length is 12 residues. In germline, CDR1 is KGHSH, CDR2 LQKENI. The CDR3: CASSRNEREQYF. CDR3 sequence (DNA): TGTGCCAGCTCACGAAACGAACGGGAGCAGTACTTC. Variable domain in full (rest from reference TRBV18 and TRBJ2-7): NAGVMQNPRHLVRRRGQEARLRCSPMKGHSHVYWYRQLPEEGLKFMVYLQKENIIDESGMPKERFSAEFPKEGPSILRIQQVVRGDSAAYFCASSRNEREQYFGPGTRLTVT.

Remarks on this clonotype: The CDR3 does not end in the conserved phenylalanine or tryptophan, so this is likely a read error. The CDR3, as DNA: TGTGCCAGTAGTATGCGGCGTCCCGAGGGGAATCAGCCCCAGCATCTT. Amino acids: CASSMRRPEGNQPQHL. The V call is TRBV19, the J call TRBJ1-5, with D maybe TRBD1 (5 bases). The CDR3 is 16 residues long. Germline CDR1 and CDR2: LNHDA and SQIVND (reference sequence). V was shortened by 3 bases and J by 4 bases, with 16 bases between the two germline ends.

Many counts were recorded for this clonotype. Here the CDR3 reads CASSTGDSATEAFF. DNA of the CDR3: TGTGCCAGCAGTACTGGGGACAGCGCCACTGAAGCTTTCTTT. The chain recombines TRBV12-3 or TRBV12-4 with TRBJ1-1; 7 bases agree with TRBD1. The CDR3 length is 14 residues. V dropped 5 bases and J dropped 4; count of bases not matched to a gene: 7.

With regard to this clonotype: Just one base apart from a much larger clone, this may be a read error. V and J are TRBV19 and TRBJ2-2; TRBD2 might be the D (5 bases). V was trimmed by 1 base and J by 0 bases, leaving 15 bases between them. Germline loops: CDR1 LNHDA, CDR2 SQIVND (reference sequence). The CDR3 spans 18 residues. This chain's CDR3 is CASSIASRWSANTGELFF. The CDR3 coding sequence is TGTGCCAGTAGTATAGCTAGCAGGTGGTCCGCGAACACCGGGGAGCTGTTTTTT.

The J gene is TRBJ2-3, the V gene TRBV7-2; weak D call: TRBD2 (6 bases). Germline-derived CDR1 and CDR2 are SGHTA and FQGNSA. Trimming left V 1 base short and J 0 bases short, with 14 bases between. CDR3 size: 17 residues. The DNA of the CDR3 is TGTGCCAGCAGCTTAGGGGGAGGCGGTGCTAGCACAGATACGCAGTATTTT. As protein: CASSLGGGGASTDTQYF.

The chain recombines TRBV6-5 with TRBJ2-7; weak D call: TRBD2 (5 bases). There are 12 residues in the CDR3. Germline V CDR1 and CDR2: MNHEY, SVGAGI. Deletions cut 0 bases from V and 11 bases from J, with 11 bases between. CDR3 in amino acids: CASSYSSGPEYF. The CDR3 nucleotides read TGTGCCAGCAGTTACTCGAGCGGCCCTGAGTACTTC.